These T cell receptor beta chains were read from a single sample in a study of cytomegalovirus exposure and HLA in healthy donors. This table comes from immunoSEQ multiplex PCR, and its TCRdb copy is limited to in-frame clones, with some not included. The table lists 45,000 to 60,000 clones, around 70% of them singletons. The sequencing input was PBMCs. The receptors originated from a woman aged 45-65 years in good health and CMV-seronegative. CDR3s include the opening cysteine and the closing phenylalanine or tryptophan. A D gene is named only where the DNA matches it firmly. Expanded clones are given a class, and other clones once, few, many or no size at all.

clone_size: .
j_call: TRBJ1-2
d_call: TRBD1
v_call: TRBV6-1
cdr3_nt: TGTGCCAGCAGAGAACAGGACAGGCTGGGCTACACCTTC
cdr3_aa: CASREQDRLGYTF

clone_size: once
j_call: TRBJ2-2
d_call: TRBD2
v_call: TRBV7-9
cdr3_nt: TGTGCCATCCGACTAGCGGTAAACACCGGGGAGCTGTTTTTT
cdr3_aa: CAIRLAVNTGELFF

clone_size: .
j_call: TRBJ2-1
d_call: TRBD1
v_call: TRBV6-5
cdr3_nt: TGTGCCAGCAGGGGGACAGGGATTTGGGAGCAGTTCTTC
cdr3_aa: CASRGTGIWEQFF

clone_size: .
j_call: TRBJ2-7
d_call: .
v_call: TRBV10-1
cdr3_nt: TGCGCCAGCAGTGAGTCAGGATTAGGAGGCTACGAGCAGTACTTC
cdr3_aa: CASSESGLGGYEQYF

clone_size: few
j_call: TRBJ1-3
d_call: .
v_call: TRBV7-2
cdr3_nt: TGTGCCAGCAGCTTACAGGGAGGAAACACCATATATTTT
cdr3_aa: CASSLQGGNTIYF

clone_size: .
j_call: TRBJ1-5
d_call: TRBD1
v_call: TRBV28
cdr3_nt: TGTGCCAGCAGTACCTGGGACAGGGGGCTTCTAGATCAGCCCCAGCATTTT
cdr3_aa: CASSTWDRGLLDQPQHF

clone_size: few
j_call: TRBJ2-7
d_call: TRBD2
v_call: TRBV5-6
cdr3_nt: TGTGCCAGCAGCCCGCCGGGAGGAGACGAGCAGTACTTC
cdr3_aa: CASSPPGGDEQYF

clone_size: .
j_call: TRBJ1-5
d_call: .
v_call: TRBV6-6
cdr3_nt: TGTGCCAGCAGTTCGGGCGGGGGGGGCGGCAATCAGCCCCAGCATTTT
cdr3_aa: CASSSGGGGGNQPQHF

clone_size: .
j_call: TRBJ2-1
d_call: .
v_call: TRBV29-1
cdr3_nt: TGCAGCGTCCCCAGGGGCTCCTACAATGAGCAGTTCTTC
cdr3_aa: CSVPRGSYNEQFF

clone_size: .
j_call: TRBJ2-7
d_call: TRBD2
v_call: TRBV6-6
cdr3_nt: TGTGCCAGCAGTTACTCCCTAGCGGGAGGTTACGAGCAGTACTTC
cdr3_aa: CASSYSLAGGYEQYF

clone_size: few
j_call: TRBJ2-3
d_call: .
v_call: TRBV2
cdr3_nt: TGTGCCAGCAGTGGCCTGGGGGCGCGTACGCAGTATTTT
cdr3_aa: CASSGLGARTQYF

clone_size: .
j_call: TRBJ1-2
d_call: .
v_call: TRBV6-1
cdr3_nt: TGTGCCAGCAGTGAATTGTTTTATAACTATGGCTACACCTTC
cdr3_aa: CASSELFYNYGYTF

clone_size: .
j_call: TRBJ1-3
d_call: .
v_call: TRBV11-3
cdr3_nt: TGTGCCAGCAGCCATCAGGGAAACACCATATATTTT
cdr3_aa: CASSHQGNTIYF

clone_size: .
j_call: TRBJ1-2
d_call: TRBD1
v_call: TRBV6-1
cdr3_nt: TGTGCCAGCAGTCGGACAGGGAGGGAATATGGCTACACCTTC
cdr3_aa: CASSRTGREYGYTF

clone_size: .
j_call: TRBJ1-3
d_call: .
v_call: TRBV5-6
cdr3_nt: TGTGCCAGCAGCTTTAGCCCGGCGGACACCATATATTTT
cdr3_aa: CASSFSPADTIYF

clone_size: .
j_call: TRBJ2-5
d_call: TRBD1
v_call: TRBV27
cdr3_nt: TGTGCCAGCAGTTTTCTCCCGGGACAGGGTAAAGAGACCCAGTACTTC
cdr3_aa: CASSFLPGQGKETQYF

clone_size: .
j_call: TRBJ2-3
d_call: TRBD1
v_call: TRBV4-1
cdr3_nt: TGCGCCAGCAGCTTCGACAGGGATATAAGCACAGATACGCAGTATTTT
cdr3_aa: CASSFDRDISTDTQYF

clone_size: .
j_call: TRBJ2-7
d_call: TRBD2
v_call: TRBV19
cdr3_nt: TGTGCCAGTAGTATGGGACTAGCGGGAACCTACGAGCAGTACTTC
cdr3_aa: CASSMGLAGTYEQYF

clone_size: .
j_call: TRBJ2-1
d_call: TRBD2
v_call: TRBV2
cdr3_nt: TGTGCCAGCAGCGAGGGACTAGCGGGGGGCGGTTATGAGCAGTTCTTC
cdr3_aa: CASSEGLAGGGYEQFF

clone_size: .
j_call: TRBJ2-3
d_call: .
v_call: TRBV27
cdr3_nt: TGTGCCAGCAGCCAACTATTAAAGACAGCTAGCACAGATACGCAGTATTTT
cdr3_aa: CASSQLLKTASTDTQYF

clone_size: .
j_call: TRBJ2-1
d_call: TRBD2
v_call: TRBV14
cdr3_nt: TGTGCCTCCAGCACCCGGACTAGCGGTGAGCAGTTCTTC
cdr3_aa: CASSTRTSGEQFF

clone_size: .
j_call: TRBJ2-4
d_call: TRBD1
v_call: TRBV29-1
cdr3_nt: TGCAGCCTCCTTTGGGACAGGGAGGGTGCCAAAAACATTCAGTACTTC
cdr3_aa: CSLLWDREGAKNIQYF

clone_size: .
j_call: TRBJ2-3
d_call: TRBD2
v_call: TRBV10-3
cdr3_nt: TGTGCCATCAGTGGTTCTCTAGCGGGAGGGGCAGATACGCAGTATTTT
cdr3_aa: CAISGSLAGGADTQYF

clone_size: .
j_call: TRBJ1-2
d_call: .
v_call: TRBV7-5
cdr3_nt: TGTGTCAGAAGCCACGGACAGGCTTGGTATGGCTACACCTTC
cdr3_aa: CVRSHGQAWYGYTF

clone_size: .
j_call: TRBJ1-4
d_call: .
v_call: TRBV19
cdr3_nt: TGTGCCAGTAGTACCGCAGAGACAGGACTCAATGAAAAACTGTTTTTT
cdr3_aa: CASSTAETGLNEKLFF

clone_size: .
j_call: TRBJ2-2
d_call: .
v_call: TRBV25-1
cdr3_nt: TGTGCCAGCAGAGGAGTGGGTGGCGGGGAGCTGTTTTTT
cdr3_aa: CASRGVGGGELFF

clone_size: .
j_call: TRBJ1-1
d_call: .
v_call: TRBV19
cdr3_nt: TGTGCCAGTAGTGTACAGGAAGGAGCTGAAGCTTTCTTT
cdr3_aa: CASSVQEGAEAFF

clone_size: .
j_call: TRBJ2-5
d_call: .
v_call: TRBV7-2
cdr3_nt: TGTGCCAGCAGCTTGCGGGCGGGCGAGACCCAGTACTTC
cdr3_aa: CASSLRAGETQYF

clone_size: once
j_call: TRBJ1-2
d_call: .
v_call: TRBV2
cdr3_nt: TGTGCCAGCAGTGAAGCAGAGTATGGCTACACCTTC
cdr3_aa: CASSEAEYGYTF

clone_size: .
j_call: TRBJ2-5
d_call: .
v_call: TRBV7-8
cdr3_nt: TGTGCCAGCAGCTGGTGGACAGAGGGAGAGACCCAGTACTTC
cdr3_aa: CASSWWTEGETQYF

clone_size: .
j_call: TRBJ1-1
d_call: TRBD1
v_call: TRBV6-1
cdr3_nt: TGTGCCAGCAGGGGGACAGTAACTGAAGCTTTCTTT
cdr3_aa: CASRGTVTEAFF

clone_size: .
j_call: TRBJ1-3
d_call: .
v_call: TRBV5-1
cdr3_nt: TGCGCCAGCAGCTTGGGTGAGAGCGGAAACACCATATATTTT
cdr3_aa: CASSLGESGNTIYF

clone_size: .
j_call: TRBJ2-3
d_call: .
v_call: TRBV19
cdr3_nt: TGTGCCAGTAGTATAGGGGGCAGGGAAAAAGATACGCAGTATTTT
cdr3_aa: CASSIGGREKDTQYF

clone_size: .
j_call: TRBJ2-7
d_call: TRBD1
v_call: TRBV30
cdr3_nt: TGTGCCTGGAATAGGGGGCTAGACCCCTACGAGCAGTACTTC
cdr3_aa: CAWNRGLDPYEQYF

clone_size: .
j_call: TRBJ2-2
d_call: .
v_call: TRBV28
cdr3_nt: TGTGCCAGCAGTCCCGGGGAGGCCGGGGAGCTGTTTTTT
cdr3_aa: CASSPGEAGELFF

clone_size: .
j_call: TRBJ2-3
d_call: TRBD2
v_call: TRBV6-5
cdr3_nt: TGTGCCAGCAGCCCACTAGCGGGAGTGGTGGATACGCAGTATTTT
cdr3_aa: CASSPLAGVVDTQYF

clone_size: .
j_call: TRBJ1-5
d_call: .
v_call: TRBV28
cdr3_nt: TGTGCCAGCAGTTTACCCAGTTATAGCAATCAGCCCCAGCATTTT
cdr3_aa: CASSLPSYSNQPQHF